This T cell receptor beta chain was sequenced in a study of T-cell reconstitution after alpha-beta-depleted transplantation in children. Per germline, CDR1 SGHTA and CDR2 FQGNSA. CDR3 length: 15 residues. V was shortened by 4 bases and J by 4 bases, with 15 bases between the two germline ends. Findings of the study overall: For some patients, TCRbeta diversity was high at day 60 because of recipient T cells and thymic progenitors that survived. The main origin of T-cell counts and diversity one year after transplant was newly produced T cells. Several hundred expanded graft clones reportedly were the source of alpha-beta T cells about two months after transplant.

Remarks on this clonotype: Its target is not known.

Unique molecular identifiers were built into the TCRbeta library. TCRdb reprocessed the PCR reads with MiXCR, giving one entry per CDR3 protein. The sample lists 300,000 to 350,000 distinct CDR3 sequences, around 25% seen once, with approximately 11% in the top ten. The sequence came from a male patient younger than 18 who had a stem cell transplant for acute lymphoblastic leukemia, so the T cells may come from the graft donor. Material: PBMCs, mostly from graft donor cells, obtained 180 days after TCRalphabeta/CD19-depleted stem cell transplant. The V and J genes are TRBV7-2 and TRBJ2-3; a possible D gene is TRBD2 (5 bases). CDR3 protein: CASSSRWRAADTQYF. CDR3 DNA sequence: TGTGCCAGCAGCTCGAGATGGAGAGCGGCAGATACGCAGTATTTT.